This T cell receptor beta chain emerged from a study of shared clonotypes between healthy human individuals. Study in general: Three plates were used per donor for CD4 naive, three for CD4 memory, two for CD8 naive and one for CD8 memory. Study results and caveats: Larger richness was generally estimated for naive than memory subsets. A few donors had roughly 5.2% of their naive CD4 clonotypes in common.

As concerns this clone: Its specificity is not known.

Genomic DNA per cell subset filled all wells of several immunoSEQ plates. Data came from immunoSEQ multiplex PCR; TCRdb stores just in-frame clones and leaves some out. This table holds over a million clones, 75% found once. Unmatched junction bases numbered 5, after V lost 8 bases and J lost 0 bases. Germline CDR1 and CDR2: LNHDA and SQIVND (reference sequence). The length of the CDR3 is 16 residues. Sequencing was done on a sample of memory CD4+ T cells sorted from blood. Specified subset: CD45RA-negative fraction. The TCR sequence derives from a man between 18 and 29 years old in good health. The chain joins TRBV19 to TRBJ2-2; TRBD2 aligns across 11 bases. The CDR3 nucleotides read TGTGCCAGTGGGACTAGCGGACTATCGAACACCGGGGAGCTGTTTTTT. It specifies CASGTSGLSNTGELFF.